This T cell receptor (beta chain) was obtained from a study of cytomegalovirus exposure and HLA in healthy donors. Study results and caveats: A later analysis showed HLA-associated TCR beta chains outstripping equally common others in clonal expansion.

V lost 4 bases and J 2 bases, leaving 6 bases between the germline ends. The germline gives CDR1 MNHGY, CDR2 SAAAGT. The CDR3 has 12 residues. This PCR relied on a set of 60 Vbeta primers and 13 Jbeta primers. TCRdb keeps only in-frame clones here, not all; method: immunoSEQ multiplex PCR. In the table there are 90,000 to 110,000 clones, over 70% of which are singletons. As concerns this clone: What it recognizes is unknown.

The specimen was PBMCs. The receptor's source is a male donor in good health and CMV-seronegative. The rearrangement links TRBV6-8 to TRBJ2-7; TRBD2 might be the D (5 bases). In DNA form, the CDR3 reads TGTGCCAGCAGTTGGGAGCCCTACGAGCAGTACTTC. Translated, it gives CASSWEPYEQYF.